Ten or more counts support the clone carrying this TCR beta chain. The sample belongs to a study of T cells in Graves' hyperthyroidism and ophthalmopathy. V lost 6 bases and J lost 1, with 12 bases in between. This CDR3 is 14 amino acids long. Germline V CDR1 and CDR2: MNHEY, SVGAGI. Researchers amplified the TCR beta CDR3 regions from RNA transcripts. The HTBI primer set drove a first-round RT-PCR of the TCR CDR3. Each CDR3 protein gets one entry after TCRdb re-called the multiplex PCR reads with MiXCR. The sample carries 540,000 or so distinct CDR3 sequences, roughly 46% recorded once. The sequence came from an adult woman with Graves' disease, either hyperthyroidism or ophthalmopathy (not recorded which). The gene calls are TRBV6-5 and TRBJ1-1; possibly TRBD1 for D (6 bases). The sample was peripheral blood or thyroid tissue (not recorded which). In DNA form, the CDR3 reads TGTGCCAGCAGGACAGGCGTACCGAACACTGAAGCTTTCTTT. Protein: CASRTGVPNTEAFF.